The TCR beta chain under discussion was sequenced for a study of spatial heterogeneity in lung cancer. This clonotype was seen repeatedly, ten times or more. This CDR3 contains 13 residues. Between the trimmed V and J ends, which lost 4 bases and 0 bases, there was a span of 7 bases. From germline, CDR1 is SQVTM and CDR2 ANQGSEA. All TCR cDNA molecules were individually tagged with a unique molecular identifier. Via MiXCR, TCRdb re-called the 5' RACE reads, giving one row per CDR3 protein. This sample has about 25,000 distinct CDR3 sequences, with approximately 5.4% found just once. Time point indicated: blood at routine non-recurrence follow-up after resection. Without sorting, whole RNA was sequenced from tumor, nontumor lung or frozen PBMC.

The chain recombines TRBV29-1 with TRBJ2-1; no definite D call. Sequences were derived from PBMCs, sampled at follow-up. The receptor's source is a male donor with early-stage non-small cell lung cancer. This CDR3 reads CSVVKSSYNEQFF. DNA for the CDR3: TGCAGCGTTGTTAAGAGCTCCTACAATGAGCAGTTCTTC.